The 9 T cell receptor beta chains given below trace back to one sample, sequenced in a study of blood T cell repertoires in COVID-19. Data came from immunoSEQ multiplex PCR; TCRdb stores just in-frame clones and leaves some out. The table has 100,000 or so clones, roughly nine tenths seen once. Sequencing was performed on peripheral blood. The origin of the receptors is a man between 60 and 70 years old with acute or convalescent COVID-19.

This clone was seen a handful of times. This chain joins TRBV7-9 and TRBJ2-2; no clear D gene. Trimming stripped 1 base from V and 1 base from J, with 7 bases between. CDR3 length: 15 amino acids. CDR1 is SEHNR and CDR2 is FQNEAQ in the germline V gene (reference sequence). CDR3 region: CASSLGGRNTGELFF. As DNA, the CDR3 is TGTGCCAGCAGCTTAGGCGGCAGGAACACCGGGGAGCTGTTTTTT.

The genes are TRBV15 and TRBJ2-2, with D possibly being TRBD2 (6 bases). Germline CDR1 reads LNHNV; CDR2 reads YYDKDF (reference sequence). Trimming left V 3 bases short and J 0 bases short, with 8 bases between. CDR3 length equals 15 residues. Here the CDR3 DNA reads TGTGCCACCAGCAGGGACTACGCGAACACCGGGGAGCTGTTTTTT. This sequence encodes CATSRDYANTGELFF.

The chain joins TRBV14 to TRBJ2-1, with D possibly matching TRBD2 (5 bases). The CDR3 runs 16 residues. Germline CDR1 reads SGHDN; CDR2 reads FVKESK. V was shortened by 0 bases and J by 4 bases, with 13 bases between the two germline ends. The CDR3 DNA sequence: TGTGCCAGCAGCCAAGAGGACTTGGGATATTACAATGAGCAGTTCTTC. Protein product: CASSQEDLGYYNEQFF. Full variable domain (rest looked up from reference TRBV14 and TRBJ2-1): EAGVTQFPSHSVIEKGQTVTLRCDPISGHDNLYWYRRVMGKEIKFLLHFVKESKQDESGMPNNRFLAERTGGTYSTLKVQPAELEDSGVYFCASSQEDLGYYNEQFFGPGTRLTVL.

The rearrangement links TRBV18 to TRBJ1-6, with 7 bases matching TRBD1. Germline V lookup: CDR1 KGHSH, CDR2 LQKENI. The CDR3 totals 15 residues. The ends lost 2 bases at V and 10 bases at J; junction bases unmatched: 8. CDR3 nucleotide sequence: TGTGCCAGCTCACCAGGCGACAGGGTTGTATCACCCCTCCACTTT. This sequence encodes CASSPGDRVVSPLHF.

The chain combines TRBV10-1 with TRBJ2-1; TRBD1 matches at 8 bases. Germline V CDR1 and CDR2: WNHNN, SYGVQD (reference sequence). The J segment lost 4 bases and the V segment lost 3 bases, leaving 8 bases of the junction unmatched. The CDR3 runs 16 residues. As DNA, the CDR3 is TGCGCCAGCAGTGAAGGACAGGGTGGAGGATACAATGAGCAGTTCTTC. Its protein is CASSEGQGGGYNEQFF.

The CDR3 DNA reads TGTGCCTGGGAAACAAGCAATGAGCAGTTCTTC. Protein: CAWETSNEQFF. The chain combines TRBV30 with TRBJ2-1; D unclear. Germline V gene lookup returns CDR1 GTSNPN and CDR2 SVGIG (reference sequence). The CDR3 is 11 amino acids. With 5 bases removed from V and 6 bases from J, the gap between germline ends came to 8 bases.

Here the CDR3 reads CASSPIAGGPNNEQFF. The CDR3 DNA reads TGTGCCAGCAGCCCGATAGCGGGAGGGCCTAACAATGAGCAGTTCTTC. V and J are TRBV3-1 (or the pseudogene TRBV3-2) and TRBJ2-1, with 11 bases lining up with TRBD2. The CDR3 extends over 16 amino acids. Per germline, CDR1 LGHDT and CDR2 YNNKEL (reference sequence). The trim removed 4 bases at V and 5 bases at J, leaving 7 bases unmatched.

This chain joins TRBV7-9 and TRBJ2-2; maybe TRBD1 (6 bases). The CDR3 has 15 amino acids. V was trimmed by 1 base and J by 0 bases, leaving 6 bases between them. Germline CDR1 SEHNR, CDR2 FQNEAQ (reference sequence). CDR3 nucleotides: TGTGCCAGCAGCTTAGGGACAGCGAACACCGGGGAGCTGTTTTTT. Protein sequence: CASSLGTANTGELFF.

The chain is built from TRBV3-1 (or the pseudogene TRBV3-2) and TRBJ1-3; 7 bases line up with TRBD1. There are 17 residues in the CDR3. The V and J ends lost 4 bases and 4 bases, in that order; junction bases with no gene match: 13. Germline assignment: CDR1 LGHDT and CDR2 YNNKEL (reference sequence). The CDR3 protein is CASSLDPPGGSGNTIYF. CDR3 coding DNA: TGTGCCAGCAGCCTCGACCCTCCAGGGGGTTCGGGAAACACCATATATTTT.